These 14 T cell receptor beta chains share one sample of origin, sequenced in a study of T cell clonotyping in hematopoietic cell transplantation. Repertoires were generated with immunoSEQ multiplex PCR, while TCRdb's copy carries only in-frame clones and drops some. The table shows approximately 10,000 clones, with roughly 89% occurring only once. Input material: peripheral blood mononuclear cells. The receptors were sampled from a human donor who either received an allogeneic hematopoietic cell transplant for a myeloid malignancy or was a related donor (not recorded which). Some clones in this sample may be carry-over from other donors' samples.

The chain combines TRBV6-5 with TRBJ1-2; D not resolved. This CDR3 has 14 amino acids. Deletions cut 5 bases from V and 2 bases from J, with 12 bases between. Per the germline V gene, CDR1 is MNHEY and CDR2 is SVGAGI. CDR3 sequence: CASSRRGPNYGYTF. The CDR3 nucleotides read TGTGCCAGCAGTCGCCGTGGACCAAACTATGGCTACACCTTC.

The chain couples TRBV9 to TRBJ1-2, with D unresolved. CDR1 and CDR2 from the germline V gene are SGDLS and YYNGEE. The germline V and J ends were trimmed by 1 base and 4 bases, with 5 bases remaining between them. CDR3 length: 12 amino acids. The CDR3 here is CASSVPSYGYTF. The CDR3 nucleotides are TGTGCCAGCAGCGTACCCAGCTATGGCTACACCTTC. The full variable domain, its missing parts supplied by reference TRBV9 and TRBJ1-2, is DSGVTQTPKHLITATGQRVTLRCSPRSGDLSVYWYQQSLDQGLQFLIQYYNGEERAKGNILERFSAQQFPDLHSELNLSSLELGDSALYFCASSVPSYGYTFGSGTRLTVV.

The V and J genes are TRBV19 and TRBJ1-5, with TRBD1 as a possible D gene (6 bases). This CDR3 spans 15 amino acids. The germline V gene encodes CDR1 LNHDA and CDR2 SQIVND (reference sequence). The germline V and J ends were trimmed by 3 bases and 0 bases, with 9 bases remaining between them. The CDR3 region has the DNA TGTGCCAGTAGTATCAGGGGAAGTAGCAATCAGCCCCAGCATTTT. It encodes CASSIRGSSNQPQHF.

This clone was observed a few times. V is TRBV7-9 and J is TRBJ1-1, with a tentative D call TRBD1 (6 bases). Germline V lookup: CDR1 SEHNR, CDR2 FQNEAQ (reference sequence). The CDR3 loop spans 14 amino acids. V was trimmed by 1 base and J by 4 bases, leaving 10 bases between them. The CDR3 coding sequence is TGTGCCAGCAGCTTAGTTCAGGGGCCCACTGAAGCTTTCTTT. Amino acids: CASSLVQGPTEAFF.

The chain has TRBV7-9 and TRBJ1-1, with no clear D. The V and J ends lost 4 bases and 1 base respectively, with 13 bases between them. This CDR3 contains 15 residues. The germline V gene has CDR1 SEHNR and CDR2 FQNEAQ (reference sequence). CDR3 DNA: TGTGCCAGCAGCTCAGAAAGCCCTTGGAACACTGAAGCTTTCTTT. Translation gives CASSSESPWNTEAFF. The full variable domain, rest sourced from reference TRBV7-9 and TRBJ1-1, is DTGVSQNPRHKITKRGQNVTFRCDPISEHNRLYWYRQTLGQGPEFLTYFQNEAQLEKSRLLSDRFSAERPKGSFSTLEIQRTEQGDSAMYLCASSSESPWNTEAFFGQGTRLTVV.

The chain joins TRBV30 to TRBJ2-7; D may match TRBD1 or TRBD2 (5 bases each). The CDR3 has 13 amino acids. CDR1 and CDR2 (germline): GTSNPN, SVGIG (reference sequence). The CDR3 DNA follows: TGTTCTTGCCCGGGGCCCACCTCAAGGGAGCAGTACTTC. Translation: CSCPGPTSREQYF.

This clone appeared a single time. The chain combines TRBV4-1 with TRBJ1-1, with 7 positions matching TRBD1. The germline V gene has CDR1 MGHRA and CDR2 YSYEKL. J was trimmed by 8 bases and V by 4 bases; bases with no gene match: 10. The CDR3 length is 14 residues. In DNA form, the CDR3 reads TGCGCCAGCAGCCTAATCAGGGGGGACGTCGAAGCTTTCTTT. Translation: CASSLIRGDVEAFF.

The chain couples TRBV21-1 to TRBJ2-5. TRBV21-1 is a documented pseudogene. The CDR3 loop spans 14 amino acids. CDR3 sequence: CASTSWGALETQYF. DNA of the CDR3: TGTGCCAGCACCTCGTGGGGGGCCCTTGAGACCCAGTACTTC.

The J gene is TRBJ2-7, the V gene TRBV5-1; the match to TRBD1 covers 8 bases. CDR3 size: 13 residues. V shed 2 bases, J shed 3 bases, and the junction held 1 base outside the gene matches. The germline gives CDR1 SGHRS, CDR2 YFSETQ. The CDR3 reads CASSFTGGYEQYF. As DNA, the CDR3 is TGCGCCAGCAGCTTTACAGGGGGCTACGAGCAGTACTTC.

V and J are TRBV7-3 and TRBJ2-5, with TRBD2 matching 8 bases. CDR1 is SGHTA, CDR2 FQGTGA, per germline. J was trimmed by 5 bases and V by 4 bases; bases with no gene match: 6. The CDR3 contains 14 residues. In DNA form, the CDR3 reads TGTGCCAGCAGCTCCGTCGGGGGGGTGGAGACCCAGTACTTC. Protein product: CASSSVGGVETQYF.

This chain connects TRBV25-1 to TRBJ1-1; possible D gene TRBD1, 6 bases. The CDR3 extends over 15 amino acids. In germline, CDR1 is MGHDK, CDR2 SYGVNS. V was trimmed by 1 base and J by 0 bases, leaving 9 bases between them. Written as DNA, the CDR3 is TGTGCCAGCAGTGAATTAGGACAGATGAACACTGAAGCTTTCTTT. Translated, it gives CASSELGQMNTEAFF. Combining the CDR3 with reference TRBV25-1 and TRBJ1-1 gives the whole variable domain EADIYQTPRYLVIGTGKKITLECSQTMGHDKMYWYQQDPGMELHLIHYSYGVNSTEKGDLSSESTVSRIRTEHFPLTLESARPSHTSQYLCASSELGQMNTEAFFGQGTRLTVV.

The rearrangement uses TRBV30 and TRBJ2-5; D perhaps matches TRBD1 (6 bases). V gave up 6 bases and J gave up 2 bases, with 7 bases separating them. The CDR3 is made up of 11 amino acids. CDR1 and CDR2 from the germline V gene are GTSNPN and SVGIG (reference sequence). The DNA for the CDR3 is TGTGCCTGTACAGGGCAAGAGACCCAGTACTTC. Its translation: CACTGQETQYF. Looking up the rest from reference TRBV30 and TRBJ2-5 gives the full variable domain: SQTIHQWPATLVQPVGSPLSLECTVEGTSNPNLYWYRQAAGRGLQLLFYSVGIGQISSEVPQNLSASRPQDRQFILSSKKLLLSDSGFYLCACTGQETQYFGPGTRLLVL.

The chain couples TRBV12-5 to TRBJ2-1; a weak D match, TRBD1 (5 bases). Germline values: CDR1 LGHNT, CDR2 FRNRAP. The CDR3 consists of 14 residues. The V gene lost 6 bases and the J gene lost 6 bases, with 15 bases spanning the gap. CDR3 in DNA: TGTGCTAGTGGCCCCCCCAGGGAATTCAATGAGCAGTTCTTC. It is translated as CASGPPREFNEQFF.

This rearrangement joins TRBV4-1 to TRBJ2-5; no clear D. CDR3 length equals 16 residues. Trimming removed 0 bases from V and 2 bases from J, with 13 bases in between. Germline loops: CDR1 MGHRA, CDR2 YSYEKL. The CDR3 DNA is TGCGCCAGCAGCCAAGAAGGGCAAGTCGGGCAAGAGACCCAGTACTTC. Translating gives CASSQEGQVGQETQYF.